This T cell receptor (beta chain) derives from a study of blood T cell repertoires in COVID-19. The wider study: Sample material is recorded as cDNA or gDNA derived from T cells, B-cell-depleted T cells, or PBMCs.

Some clones are missing from TCRdb's copy, which holds only in-frame ones; the method was immunoSEQ multiplex PCR. The sample shows 330,000 or so clones, around nine tenths of them seen only once. Trimming cost V 4 bases and J 6 bases, with 13 bases left between them. This CDR3 has 12 residues. Germline values: CDR1 GTSNPN, CDR2 SVGIG (reference sequence). Cohort placement rested on clinical history that participants reported themselves. Sequences were obtained from PBMCs or T cells enriched from blood (not recorded which). This sequence joins TRBV30 and TRBJ2-7; weak D call: TRBD1 (5 bases). The receptor's source is a man aged 30 to 45 who had recovered from COVID-19. CDR3 region: CAWKAIQGEQYF. The CDR3 nucleotides read TGTGCCTGGAAGGCAATCCAGGGCGAGCAGTACTTC.